Listed below are T cell receptor beta chains from one sample, sequenced in a study of glioma-infiltrating T cells. Each CDR3 protein is one row after TCRdb ran MiXCR on the multiplex PCR reads. This table has 300,000 to 450,000 distinct CDR3 sequences, 41% appearing once. Material: glioma tissue, nonneoplastic brain tissue, or PBMCs (not recorded which). The receptor set was obtained from a human donor with low-grade glioma or glioblastoma, undergoing nonglioma brain surgery, or in good health (not recorded which). The CDR3 runs from the conserved cysteine through the conserved F or W. The D gene is left open where the match is weak. The size of a clone is reported for some rows only, either as once, few or many, or as a class for expanded clones.

J gene | V gene | D gene | clone size | CDR3 protein | CDR3 DNA
TRBJ2-7 | TRBV25-1 | . | many | CASSGYGEQYF | TGTGCCAGCAGTGGGTATGGCGAGCAGTACTTC
TRBJ2-4 | TRBV7-2 | . | . | CASSLGLGGTRNIQYF | TGTGCCAGCAGCTTAGGTTTGGGCGGGACGAGAAACATTCAGTACTTC
TRBJ2-1 | TRBV10-1 | TRBD1 | few | CASNSTDRSISYNEQFF | TGCGCCAGCAATAGTACGGACAGGTCAATATCCTACAATGAGCAGTTCTTC
TRBJ2-4 | TRBV7-6 | TRBD2 | few | CASSTTSGRAGNIQYF | TGTGCCAGCAGCACAACTAGCGGGAGGGCCGGAAACATTCAGTACTTC
TRBJ2-3 | TRBV24-1 | TRBD2 | few | CATSEYSGRSTDTQYF | TGTGCCACCAGTGAATATAGCGGGAGAAGCACAGATACGCAGTATTTT
TRBJ2-3 | TRBV7-2 | TRBD2 | . | CASSFPRAGVDTQYF | TGTGCCAGCAGCTTCCCTCGAGCGGGAGTGGATACGCAGTATTTT
TRBJ2-7 | TRBV20-1 | TRBD1 | few | CSARVPGTVSYEQYF | TGCAGTGCTAGAGTCCCCGGGACAGTCTCCTACGAGCAGTACTTC
TRBJ1-2 | TRBV7-9 | . | few | CASSGTMELANYGYTF | TGTGCCAGCAGCGGCACAATGGAACTAGCTAACTATGGCTACACCTTC
TRBJ2-7 | TRBV5-1 | . | . | CASNLALGREQYF | TGCGCCAGCAACTTGGCCCTTGGGCGCGAGCAGTACTTC
TRBJ1-1 | TRBV7-2 | . | few | CASSSSGETEAFF | TGTGCCAGCAGCTCCTCAGGGGAAACTGAAGCTTTCTTT
TRBJ2-1 | TRBV4-1 | TRBD2 | . | CASSQDWLAGRSEQFF | TGCGCCAGCAGCCAAGACTGGTTAGCGGGAAGAAGTGAGCAGTTCTTC
TRBJ2-1 | TRBV7-9 | . | . | CASSLLGEGEQFF | TGTGCCAGCAGCCTCCTAGGGGAAGGTGAGCAGTTCTTC
TRBJ2-7 | TRBV4-3 | . | few | CASSVSRYYEQYF | TGCGCCAGCAGCGTCAGTAGGTACTACGAGCAGTACTTC
TRBJ2-1 | TRBV5-1 | TRBD2 | . | CASTPPLAGGPYNEQFF | TGCGCCAGCACCCCGCCCTTAGCGGGAGGACCCTACAATGAGCAGTTCTTC
TRBJ1-2 | TRBV4-1 | TRBD1 | . | CASRTPGQDGGYTF | TGCGCCAGCAGAACCCCGGGACAGGACGGGGGCTACACCTTC
TRBJ2-3 | TRBV6-1 | TRBD2 | many | CASSEAIIAGGADTQYF | TGTGCCAGCAGTGAAGCGATAATAGCGGGAGGAGCAGATACGCAGTATTTT
TRBJ1-5 | TRBV10-3 | TRBD1 | few | CAIRSDREQPQHF | TGTGCCATCAGATCGGACAGGGAGCAGCCCCAGCATTTT
TRBJ2-1 | TRBV7-3 | . | . | CASSLTAAGEQFF | TGTGCCAGCAGCTTAACAGCCGCCGGTGAGCAGTTCTTC
TRBJ1-1 | TRBV6-2/TRBV6-3 | . | many | CASSYEAGSGKVNTEAFF | TGTGCCAGCAGTTACGAGGCGGGGAGCGGAAAGGTGAACACTGAAGCTTTCTTT
TRBJ2-5 | TRBV30 | . | . | CAWSVAGLGDQYF | TGTGCCTGGAGTGTAGCCGGGCTGGGTGACCAGTACTTC
TRBJ2-7 | TRBV7-2 | . | few | CASSTTATNYEQYF | TGTGCCAGCAGCACAACAGCAACCAACTACGAGCAGTACTTC
TRBJ2-2 | TRBV7-2 | . | . | CASSLDTWNTGELFF | TGTGCCAGCAGCTTAGACACCTGGAACACCGGGGAGCTGTTTTTT
TRBJ1-2 | TRBV27 | TRBD1 | many | CASRGQGYTYGYTF | TGTGCCAGCAGGGGACAGGGCTATACCTATGGCTACACCTTC
TRBJ2-1 | TRBV20-1 | . | . | CSARRDTEQFF | TGCAGTGCTAGAAGGGATACTGAGCAGTTCTTC
TRBJ1-3 | TRBV3-1 | TRBD1 | many | CASSQRDRANTIYF | TGTGCCAGCAGCCAGCGCGACAGGGCGAACACCATATATTTT
TRBJ2-1 | TRBV19 | . | . | CASSQWGSHNEQFF | TGTGCCAGTAGTCAATGGGGGAGTCACAATGAGCAGTTCTTC
TRBJ2-3 | TRBV7-2 | . | few | CASIGETSNTDTQYF | TGTGCCAGCATAGGAGAGACGTCGAACACAGATACGCAGTATTTT
TRBJ1-2 | TRBV28 | . | . | CASRSAVSISYGYTF | TGTGCCAGCAGATCCGCGGTATCCATCTCCTATGGCTACACCTTC
TRBJ2-3 | TRBV7-2 | TRBD2 | . | CVSSLGGLAGTDTQYF | TGTGTTAGCAGCCTAGGAGGACTAGCGGGCACAGATACGCAGTATTTT
TRBJ2-1 | TRBV20-1 | . | few | CSAGPPDTGKHNEQFF | TGCAGTGCTGGACCCCCCGACACCGGGAAACACAATGAGCAGTTCTTC
TRBJ2-3 | TRBV20-1 | TRBD1 | . | CSARGGQGGGTDTQYF | TGCAGTGCTAGAGGGGGACAGGGCGGTGGGACAGATACGCAGTATTTT
TRBJ2-7 | TRBV5-6 | . | . | CASSFSPGLYEQYF | TGTGCCAGCAGCTTCTCTCCAGGGTTATACGAGCAGTACTTC
TRBJ2-7 | TRBV25-1 | TRBD1 | . | CASSGDRDSYEQYF | TGTGCCAGCAGTGGGGACAGGGACTCCTACGAGCAGTACTTC
TRBJ2-5 | TRBV28 | TRBD1 | . | CASSYSGTGGGDTQYF | TGTGCCAGCAGTTACAGCGGGACAGGGGGCGGTGATACCCAGTACTTC
TRBJ2-1 | TRBV4-1 | TRBD1 | . | CASSRGQVQFF | TGCGCCAGCAGCCGCGGACAGGTGCAGTTCTTC
TRBJ2-2 | TRBV28 | . | once | CASSFSWVSTGELFF | TGTGCCAGCAGTTTTTCCTGGGTCAGCACCGGGGAGCTGTTTTTT
TRBJ2-2 | TRBV3-1 | . | . | CASSQETRSAGELFF | TGTGCCAGCAGCCAAGAGACTAGGTCCGCCGGGGAGCTGTTTTTT
TRBJ1-1 | TRBV7-9 | . | . | CASTDLNTEAFF | TGTGCCAGCACCGACCTGAACACTGAAGCTTTCTTT
TRBJ1-5 | TRBV19 | . | few | CASSIVTGNSNQPQHF | TGTGCCAGTAGTATAGTAACAGGTAATAGCAATCAGCCCCAGCATTTT
TRBJ1-1 | TRBV7-2 | . | few | CASSFEPRTEAFF | TGTGCCAGCAGCTTTGAACCGAGAACTGAAGCTTTCTTT
TRBJ2-1 | TRBV27 | . | many | CASTVGASYNEQFF | TGTGCCAGCACCGTGGGGGCGTCCTACAATGAGCAGTTCTTC
TRBJ2-7 | TRBV6-1 | . | many | CASSYKAGDSYEQYF | TGTGCCAGCAGTTATAAGGCAGGGGATTCCTACGAGCAGTACTTC
TRBJ1-1 | TRBV6-5 | . | many | CASVRNTEAFF | TGTGCCAGCGTTAGGAACACTGAAGCTTTCTTT
TRBJ2-7 | TRBV6-2/TRBV6-3 | . | many | CASSYQVSLAYEQYF | TGTGCCAGCAGTTATCAGGTATCCCTAGCCTACGAGCAGTACTTC
TRBJ1-1 | TRBV6-2/TRBV6-3 | . | many | CASSYNGFSEAFF | TGTGCCAGCAGTTACAACGGGTTTAGTGAAGCTTTCTTT
TRBJ1-3 | TRBV7-2 | . | few | CASSLEGYFSGNTIYF | TGTGCCAGCAGCTTAGAGGGGTATTTCTCTGGAAACACCATATATTTT
TRBJ2-7 | TRBV6-2/TRBV6-3 | TRBD2 | many | CASSYPRTSGGEQYF | TGTGCCAGCAGTTACCCGAGGACTAGCGGGGGCGAGCAGTACTTC
TRBJ1-6 | TRBV20-1 | TRBD1 | . | CSARGTRGMDSPLHF | TGCAGTGCTAGAGGGACCAGGGGGATGGATTCACCCCTCCACTTT
TRBJ2-2 | TRBV4-3 | . | few | CASSQRGVAAGELFF | TGCGCCAGCAGCCAAAGAGGGGTTGCGGCCGGGGAGCTGTTTTTT
TRBJ1-3 | TRBV28 | . | few | CASTVRGMDTIYF | TGTGCCAGCACCGTACGAGGAATGGACACCATATATTTT
TRBJ2-7 | TRBV28 | TRBD1 | . | CALGTGDFIEQYF | TGTGCCCTTGGGACAGGGGATTTTATCGAGCAGTACTTC
TRBJ2-1 | TRBV6-2/TRBV6-3 | TRBD1 | . | CASSYNTGGRTSSYNEQFF | TGTGCCAGCAGTTACAATACAGGGGGTCGAACCTCCTCCTACAATGAGCAGTTCTTC
TRBJ2-3 | TRBV7-9 | . | . | CASSPIVTDTQYF | TGTGCCAGCAGCCCTATTGTCACAGATACGCAGTATTTT
TRBJ2-7 | TRBV20-1 | TRBD2 | . | CSARGPPSGNSYEQYF | TGCAGTGCTAGAGGACCCCCTAGCGGGAACTCCTACGAGCAGTACTTC
TRBJ2-1 | TRBV7-2 | TRBD1 | . | CASSSGDSTYNEQFF | TGTGCCAGCAGCTCAGGGGACAGTACTTACAATGAGCAGTTCTTC